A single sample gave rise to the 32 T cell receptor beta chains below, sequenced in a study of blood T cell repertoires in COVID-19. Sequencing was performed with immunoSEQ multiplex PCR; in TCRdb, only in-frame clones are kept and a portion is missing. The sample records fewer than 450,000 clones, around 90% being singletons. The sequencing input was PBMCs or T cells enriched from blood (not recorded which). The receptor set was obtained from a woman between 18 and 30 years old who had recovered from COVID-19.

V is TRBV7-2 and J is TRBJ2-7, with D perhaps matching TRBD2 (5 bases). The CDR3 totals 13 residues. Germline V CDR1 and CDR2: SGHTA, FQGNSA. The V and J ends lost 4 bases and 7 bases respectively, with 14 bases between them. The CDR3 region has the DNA TGTGCCAGCAGCTCCACACGCCCGGGGGAGCAGTACTTC. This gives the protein CASSSTRPGEQYF.

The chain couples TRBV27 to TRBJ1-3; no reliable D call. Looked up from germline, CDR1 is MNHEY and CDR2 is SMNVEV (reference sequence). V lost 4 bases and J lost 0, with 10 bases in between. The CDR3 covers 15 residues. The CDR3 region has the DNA TGTGCCAGCAGTTCATCGGGGAGCTCTGGAAACACCATATATTTT. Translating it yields CASSSSGSSGNTIYF.

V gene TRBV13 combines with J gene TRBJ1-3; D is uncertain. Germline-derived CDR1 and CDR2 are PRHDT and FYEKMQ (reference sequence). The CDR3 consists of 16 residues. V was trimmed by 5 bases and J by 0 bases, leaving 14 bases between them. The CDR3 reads CASSPPGLHSGNTIYF. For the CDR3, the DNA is TGTGCCAGCAGCCCCCCTGGACTGCACTCTGGAAACACCATATATTTT.

CDR3 region: CASSDDRVGNTEAFF. The DNA for the CDR3 is TGTGCCAGCAGCGACGACAGGGTTGGAAACACTGAAGCTTTCTTT. This chain joins TRBV9 and TRBJ1-1, with 7 bases matching TRBD1. Germline CDR1 SGDLS, CDR2 YYNGEE. The CDR3 loop spans 15 amino acids. With 3 bases clipped from V and 2 bases from J, the junction kept 7 bases outside the gene matches. The variable domain in full, with the rest retrieved from reference TRBV9 and TRBJ1-1, is DSGVTQTPKHLITATGQRVTLRCSPRSGDLSVYWYQQSLDQGLQFLIQYYNGEERAKGNILERFSAQQFPDLHSELNLSSLELGDSALYFCASSDDRVGNTEAFFGQGTRLTVV.

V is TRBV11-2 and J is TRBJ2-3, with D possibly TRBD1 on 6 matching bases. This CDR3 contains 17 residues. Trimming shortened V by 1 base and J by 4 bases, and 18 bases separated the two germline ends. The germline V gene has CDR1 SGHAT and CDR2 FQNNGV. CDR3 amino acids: CASSLGGMGQGPDTQYF. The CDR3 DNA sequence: TGTGCCAGCAGCTTAGGGGGGATGGGGCAGGGGCCAGATACGCAGTATTTT.

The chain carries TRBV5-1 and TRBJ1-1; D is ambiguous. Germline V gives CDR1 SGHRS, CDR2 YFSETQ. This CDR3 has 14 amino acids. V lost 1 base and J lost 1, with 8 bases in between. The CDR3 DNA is TGCGCCAGCAGCTTGTGGGCAGGGAACACTGAAGCTTTCTTT. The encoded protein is CASSLWAGNTEAFF.

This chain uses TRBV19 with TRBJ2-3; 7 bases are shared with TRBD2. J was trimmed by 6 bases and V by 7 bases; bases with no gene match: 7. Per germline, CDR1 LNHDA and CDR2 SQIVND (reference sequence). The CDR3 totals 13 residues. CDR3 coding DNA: TGTGCCAGTACTAGCGGACTTGGGGATACGCAGTATTTT. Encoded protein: CASTSGLGDTQYF.

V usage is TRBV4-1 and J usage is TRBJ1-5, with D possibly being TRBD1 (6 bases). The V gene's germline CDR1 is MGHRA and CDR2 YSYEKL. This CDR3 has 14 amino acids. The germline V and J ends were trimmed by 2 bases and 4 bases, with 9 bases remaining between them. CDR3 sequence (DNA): TGCGCCAGCAGCCAACACACAGGGAATCAGCCCCAGCATTTT. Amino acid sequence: CASSQHTGNQPQHF.

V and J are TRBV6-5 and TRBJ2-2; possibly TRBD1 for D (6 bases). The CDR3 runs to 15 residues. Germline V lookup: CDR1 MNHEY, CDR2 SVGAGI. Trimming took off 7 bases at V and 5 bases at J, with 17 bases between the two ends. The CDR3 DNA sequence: TGTGCCAGCATCCGCACGGGTAGGGGGACCGGGGAGCTGTTTTTT. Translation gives CASIRTGRGTGELFF.

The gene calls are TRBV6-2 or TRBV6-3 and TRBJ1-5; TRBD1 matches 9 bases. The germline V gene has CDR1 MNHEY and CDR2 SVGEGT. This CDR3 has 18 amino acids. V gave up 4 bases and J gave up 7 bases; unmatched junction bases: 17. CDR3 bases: TGTGCCAGCAGTTCCGCGGACAGGGGCCGCCGGTTTGGCCAGCCCCAGCATTTT. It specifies CASSSADRGRRFGQPQHF.

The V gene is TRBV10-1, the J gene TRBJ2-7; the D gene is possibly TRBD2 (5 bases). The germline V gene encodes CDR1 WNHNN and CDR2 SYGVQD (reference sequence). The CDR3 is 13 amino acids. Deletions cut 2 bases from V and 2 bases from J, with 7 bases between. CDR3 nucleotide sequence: TGCGCCAGCAGTGAGGGAGGACCCTACGAGCAGTACTTC. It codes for CASSEGGPYEQYF.

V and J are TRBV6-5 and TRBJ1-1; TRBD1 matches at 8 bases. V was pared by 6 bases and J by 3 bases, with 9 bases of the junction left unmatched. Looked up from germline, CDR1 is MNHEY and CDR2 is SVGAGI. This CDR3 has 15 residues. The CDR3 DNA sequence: TGTGCCAGCAGCCAGGGACAGGCGCTCTACACTGAAGCTTTCTTT. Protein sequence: CASSQGQALYTEAFF.

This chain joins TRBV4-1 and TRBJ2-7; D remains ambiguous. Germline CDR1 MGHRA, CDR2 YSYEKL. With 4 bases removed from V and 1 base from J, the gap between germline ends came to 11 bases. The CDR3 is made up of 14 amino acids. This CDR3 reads CASSLNEESYEQYF. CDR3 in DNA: TGCGCCAGCAGCCTTAACGAGGAATCCTACGAGCAGTACTTC.

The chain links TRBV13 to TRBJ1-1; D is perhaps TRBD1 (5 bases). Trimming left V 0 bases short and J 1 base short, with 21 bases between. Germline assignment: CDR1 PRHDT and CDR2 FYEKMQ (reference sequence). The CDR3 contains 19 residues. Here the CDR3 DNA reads TGTGCCAGCAGCTTAGGCCAGGGCCTTTGGAGGGATCGGAACACTGAAGCTTTCTTT. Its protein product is CASSLGQGLWRDRNTEAFF. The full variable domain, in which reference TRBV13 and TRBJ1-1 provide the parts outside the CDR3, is AAGVIQSPRHLIKEKRETATLKCYPIPRHDTVYWYQQGPGQDPQFLISFYEKMQSDKGSIPDRFSAQQFSDYHSELNMSSLELGDSALYFCASSLGQGLWRDRNTEAFFGQGTRLTVV.

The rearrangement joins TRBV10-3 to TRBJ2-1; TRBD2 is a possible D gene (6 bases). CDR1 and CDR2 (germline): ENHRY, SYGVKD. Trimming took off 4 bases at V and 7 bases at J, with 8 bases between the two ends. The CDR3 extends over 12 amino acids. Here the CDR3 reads CAISGRGNEQFF. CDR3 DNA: TGTGCCATCAGTGGGCGGGGAAATGAGCAGTTCTTC.

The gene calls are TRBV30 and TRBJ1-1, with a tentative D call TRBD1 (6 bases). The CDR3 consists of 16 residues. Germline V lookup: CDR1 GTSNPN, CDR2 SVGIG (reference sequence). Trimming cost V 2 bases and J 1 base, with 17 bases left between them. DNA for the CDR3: TGTGCCTGGAGTCCGGACCTCGGACAGCCGAACACTGAAGCTTTCTTT. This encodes CAWSPDLGQPNTEAFF. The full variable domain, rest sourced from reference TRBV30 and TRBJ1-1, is SQTIHQWPATLVQPVGSPLSLECTVEGTSNPNLYWYRQAAGRGLQLLFYSVGIGQISSEVPQNLSASRPQDRQFILSSKKLLLSDSGFYLCAWSPDLGQPNTEAFFGQGTRLTVV.

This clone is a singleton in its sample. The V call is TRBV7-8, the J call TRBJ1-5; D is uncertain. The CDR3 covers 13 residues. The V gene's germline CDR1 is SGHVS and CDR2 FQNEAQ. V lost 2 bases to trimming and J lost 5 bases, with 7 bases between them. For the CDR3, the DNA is TGTGCCAGCAGCTTAAAGCTGTATCAGCCCCAGCATTTT. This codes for CASSLKLYQPQHF.

DNA for the CDR3: TGCAGTCCCTACGTGAATGAAGCTTTCTTT. Its translation is CSPYVNEAFF. J is TRBJ1-1 and V is TRBV20-1; unclear D gene. The CDR3 runs to 10 residues. The V end lost 8 bases, the J end lost 7 bases, and 11 bases lay between the germline ends. Germline CDR1 and CDR2: DFQATT and SNEGSKA (reference sequence).

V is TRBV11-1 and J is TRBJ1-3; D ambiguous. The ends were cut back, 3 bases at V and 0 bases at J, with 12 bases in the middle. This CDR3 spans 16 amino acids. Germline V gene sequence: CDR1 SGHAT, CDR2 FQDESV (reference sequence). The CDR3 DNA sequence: TGTGCCAGCAGCTTGTCGACTGTATCCTCTGGAAACACCATATATTTT. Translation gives CASSLSTVSSGNTIYF.

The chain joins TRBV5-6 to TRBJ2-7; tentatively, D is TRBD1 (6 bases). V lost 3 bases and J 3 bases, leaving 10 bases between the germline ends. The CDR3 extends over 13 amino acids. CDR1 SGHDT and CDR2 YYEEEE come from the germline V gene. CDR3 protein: CASSYGQSYEQYF. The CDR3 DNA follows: TGTGCCAGCAGCTACGGACAGAGCTACGAGCAGTACTTC.

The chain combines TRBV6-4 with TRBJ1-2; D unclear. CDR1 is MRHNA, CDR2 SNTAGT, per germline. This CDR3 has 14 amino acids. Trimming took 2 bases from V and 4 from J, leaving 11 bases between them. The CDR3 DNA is TGTGCCAGCAGTGACCTATGGGCACTCTATGGCTACACCTTC. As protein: CASSDLWALYGYTF.

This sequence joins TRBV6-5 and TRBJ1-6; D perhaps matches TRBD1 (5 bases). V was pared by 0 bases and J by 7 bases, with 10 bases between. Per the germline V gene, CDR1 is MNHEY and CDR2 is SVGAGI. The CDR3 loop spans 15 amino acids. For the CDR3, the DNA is TGTGCCAGCAGTTACTCCGGTCCAGGGAATTCACCCCTCCACTTT. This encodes CASSYSGPGNSPLHF.

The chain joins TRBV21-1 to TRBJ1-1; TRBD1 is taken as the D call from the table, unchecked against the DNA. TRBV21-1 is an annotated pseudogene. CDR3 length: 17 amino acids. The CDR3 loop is CASSKAADRGRETEAFF. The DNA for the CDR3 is TGTGCCAGCAGCAAAGCTGCCGACAGGGGGCGAGAAACTGAAGCTTTCTTT.

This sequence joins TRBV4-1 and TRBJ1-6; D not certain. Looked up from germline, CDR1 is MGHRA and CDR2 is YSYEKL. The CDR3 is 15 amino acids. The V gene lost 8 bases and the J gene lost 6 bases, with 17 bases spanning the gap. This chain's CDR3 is CASRTEVAGNSPLHF. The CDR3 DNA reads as TGCGCCAGCCGTACGGAGGTTGCCGGTAATTCACCCCTCCACTTT.

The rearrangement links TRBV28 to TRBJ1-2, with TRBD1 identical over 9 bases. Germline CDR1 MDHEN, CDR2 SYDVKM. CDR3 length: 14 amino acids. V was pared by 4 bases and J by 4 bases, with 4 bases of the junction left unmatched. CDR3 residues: CASSSTGGGYGYTF. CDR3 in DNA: TGTGCCAGCAGTTCCACAGGGGGCGGCTATGGCTACACCTTC.

The CDR3 coding sequence is TGTGCCAGCAGTTCGGGACAGGGCGGGCCCGAGCAGTACTTC. Encoded protein: CASSSGQGGPEQYF. The J gene is TRBJ2-7, the V gene TRBV28, with 9 bases identical to TRBD1. The CDR3 runs 14 residues. The germline V gene has CDR1 MDHEN and CDR2 SYDVKM. Trimming at V came to 4 bases and at J to 6 bases, leaving 7 bases not matched to a gene.

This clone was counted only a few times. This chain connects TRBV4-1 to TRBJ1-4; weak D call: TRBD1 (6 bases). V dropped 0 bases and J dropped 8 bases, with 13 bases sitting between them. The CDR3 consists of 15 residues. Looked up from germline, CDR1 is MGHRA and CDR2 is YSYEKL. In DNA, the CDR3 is TGCGCCAGCAGCCAAGACCACAGGGTCGGCGAAAAACTGTTTTTT. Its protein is CASSQDHRVGEKLFF.

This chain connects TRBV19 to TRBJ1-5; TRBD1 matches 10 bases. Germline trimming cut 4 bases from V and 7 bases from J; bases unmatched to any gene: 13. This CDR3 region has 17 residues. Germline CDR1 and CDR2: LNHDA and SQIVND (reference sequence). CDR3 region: CASSTTWDRGLWQPQHF. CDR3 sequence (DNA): TGTGCCAGTAGTACTACCTGGGACAGGGGATTATGGCAGCCCCAGCATTTT.

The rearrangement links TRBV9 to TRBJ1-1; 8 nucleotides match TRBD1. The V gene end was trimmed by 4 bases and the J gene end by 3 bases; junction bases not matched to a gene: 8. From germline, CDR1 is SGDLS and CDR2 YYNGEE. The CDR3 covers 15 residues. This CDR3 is CASSTRTGSDTEAFF. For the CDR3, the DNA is TGTGCCAGCAGCACTCGGACAGGGTCGGACACTGAAGCTTTCTTT.

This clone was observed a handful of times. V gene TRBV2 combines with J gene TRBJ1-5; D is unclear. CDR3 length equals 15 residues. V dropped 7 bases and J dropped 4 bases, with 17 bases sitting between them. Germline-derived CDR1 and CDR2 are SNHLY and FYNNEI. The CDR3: CASTVEGGKNQPQHF. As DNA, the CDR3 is TGTGCCAGCACCGTGGAGGGCGGGAAAAATCAGCCCCAGCATTTT.

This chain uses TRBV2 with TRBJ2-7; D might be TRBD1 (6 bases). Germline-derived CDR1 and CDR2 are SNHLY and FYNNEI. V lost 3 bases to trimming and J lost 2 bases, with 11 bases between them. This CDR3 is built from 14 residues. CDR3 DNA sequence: TGTGCCAGCAGTGACCTGAACAGGGCCTACGAGCAGTACTTC. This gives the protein CASSDLNRAYEQYF.

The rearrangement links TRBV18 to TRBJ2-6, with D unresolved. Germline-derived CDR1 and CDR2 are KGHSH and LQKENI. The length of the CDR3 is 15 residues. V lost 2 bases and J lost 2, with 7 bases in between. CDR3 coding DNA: TGTGCCAGCTCACCAAGTAGTACTGGGGCCAACGTCCTGACTTTC. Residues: CASSPSSTGANVLTF.